The T cell receptor beta chain described here comes from a study of blood T cell repertoires in COVID-19. Study summary: Researchers got acute and convalescent COVID-19 samples from the United States, Italy and Spain. In each case, the material was cDNA or gDNA derived from T cells, B-cell-depleted T cells, or PBMCs.

Recruits, aged roughly 18 to 95 years, lived in 24 US areas. Either two negative PCRs, clearance, or symptom resolution qualified Cohort 3 donors as recovered. TCRdb keeps only in-frame clones here, not all; method: immunoSEQ multiplex PCR. The sample yields around 200,000 clones, 85% seen once. Germline loops: CDR1 SGHDT, CDR2 YYEEEE. CDR3 length equals 13 residues. V lost 3 bases, J lost 9 bases, and 13 bases lay in between. The sample was PBMCs or T cells enriched from blood (not recorded which). The rearrangement uses TRBV5-6 and TRBJ1-5, with a tentative D call TRBD1 (5 bases). The origin of this receptor is a man aged 40-55 years who had recovered from COVID-19. The CDR3 bases are TGTGCCAGCAGCTCCGGCAGGGATGGGCCCCAGCATTTT. Translation: CASSSGRDGPQHF.